The TCR beta chain under discussion was sequenced for a study of radiotherapy plus CTLA-4 blockade in lung cancer. Study-wide points: Strongest reported response predictors: early blood clone changes and post-radiation interferon-beta. Following radiotherapy plus ipilimumab, tumor-derived TCR clones expanded in the blood.

Method: immunoSEQ multiplex PCR; TCRdb's copy keeps in-frame clones and lacks some. The profile shows under 40,000 clones, roughly 70% of them singletons. Each patient with chemo-refractory metastatic non-small-cell lung cancer was treated with focal radiation plus CTLA-4 blockade using ipilimumab. There are a few counts of this clone. The antigen is unknown. V was pared by 5 bases and J by 2 bases, with 7 bases of the junction left unmatched. This CDR3 is 15 amino acids long. Per the germline V gene, CDR1 is LNHDA and CDR2 is SQIVND (reference sequence). This clonotype was obtained from a human donor with non-small cell lung cancer who had stable disease on radiotherapy plus ipilimumab. The source was peripheral blood, collected from a patient treated with radiotherapy plus ipilimumab. The V and J genes are TRBV19 and TRBJ2-7; 9 bases are shared with TRBD2. The CDR3 is CASSQIRGRAYEQYF. CDR3 DNA sequence: TGTGCCAGTAGTCAGATTCGCGGGAGGGCCTACGAGCAGTACTTC.